This T cell receptor beta chain derives from a study of cytomegalovirus exposure and HLA in healthy donors. On the study more broadly: Genotyping of 400 or so donors showed that about 84% belonged to the Caucasian-associated ancestry cluster. Regarding the study as a whole: Near-uniform donor sequencing depth was presumed by presence/absence analyses. The HLA-A and HLA-B alleles of most subjects were reportedly predicted accurately from TCR beta sequences.

A multiplex PCR was run with 60 Vbeta primers and 13 Jbeta primers. Only in-frame clones appear in the TCRdb table, and some are missing; sequencing was by immunoSEQ multiplex PCR. The data hold under 90,000 clones, with 75% to 90% observed a single time. This CDR3 region has 16 residues. Germline CDR1 reads MDHEN; CDR2 reads SYDVKM. At sampling all donors were nominally healthy, likely with unrecorded immune exposures. Details on this clone: Its antigen is unidentified. The germline gene is not matched at one end of the junction; a read error may be the cause.

Sequencing used PBMCs. This clonotype was obtained from a young man in good health and CMV-seronegative. This chain connects TRBV28 to TRBJ1-5; D ambiguous. CDR3 DNA sequence: TGTGCCAGCAGTTTAGACCCCGGGTCTAGCCATCAGCCCCAGCATTTT. Residues: CASSLDPGSSHQPQHF.